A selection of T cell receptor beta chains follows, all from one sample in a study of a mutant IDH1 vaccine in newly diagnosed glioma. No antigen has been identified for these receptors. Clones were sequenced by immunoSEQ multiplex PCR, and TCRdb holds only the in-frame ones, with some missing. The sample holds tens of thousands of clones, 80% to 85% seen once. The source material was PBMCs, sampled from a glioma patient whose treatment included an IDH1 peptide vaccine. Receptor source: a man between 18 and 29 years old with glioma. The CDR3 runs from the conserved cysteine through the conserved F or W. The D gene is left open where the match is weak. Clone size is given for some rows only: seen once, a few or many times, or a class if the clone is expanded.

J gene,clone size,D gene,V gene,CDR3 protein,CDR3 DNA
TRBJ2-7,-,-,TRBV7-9,CASSLNAEGAYEQYF,TGTGCCAGCAGCTTAAACGCGGAAGGAGCCTACGAGCAGTACTTC
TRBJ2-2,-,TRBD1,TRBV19,CASSGLGTGTAGELFF,TGTGCCAGTAGTGGGCTTGGGACAGGGACGGCCGGGGAGCTGTTTTTT
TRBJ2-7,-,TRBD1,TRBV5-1,CASSSSGTGYEQYF,TGCGCCAGCAGCTCCTCCGGGACAGGCTACGAGCAGTACTTC
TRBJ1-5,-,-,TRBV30,CAWSRSDGQPQHF,TGTGCCTGGAGTAGATCCGACGGGCAGCCCCAGCATTTT
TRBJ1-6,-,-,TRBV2,CAAQSGQSPLHF,TGTGCCGCCCAGTCAGGGCAATCACCCCTCCACTTT
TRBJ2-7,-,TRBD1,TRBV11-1,CASSPPGAGGRDEQYF,TGTGCCAGCAGCCCCCCTGGAGCAGGGGGCAGGGACGAGCAGTACTTC
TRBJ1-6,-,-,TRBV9,CASSRTADALDTTGGNSPLHF,TGTGCCAGCAGTCGGACAGCGGATGCCCTAGACACAACGGGGGGGAATTCACCCCTCCACTTT
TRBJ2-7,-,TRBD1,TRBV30,CAYARDRGYEQYF,TGTGCCTACGCCCGGGACAGGGGCTACGAGCAGTACTTC
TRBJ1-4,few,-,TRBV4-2,CASSQGATIQTNEKLFF,TGTGCCAGCAGCCAAGGGGCGACCATTCAGACTAATGAAAAACTGTTTTTT
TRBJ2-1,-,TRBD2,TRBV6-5,CAGPGTSPQGEQFF,TGTGCCGGCCCCGGGACTAGCCCTCAGGGTGAGCAGTTCTTC
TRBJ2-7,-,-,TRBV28,CASKVIARGPSSYEQHF,TGTGCCAGCAAGGTCATCGCGCGAGGACCGAGCTCCTACGAGCAGCACTTC
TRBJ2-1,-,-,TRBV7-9,CAVDEQFF,TGTGCCGTTGACGAGCAGTTCTTC
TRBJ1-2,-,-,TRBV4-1,CASSPTETDRHF,TGCGCCAGCAGCCCAACGGAAACTGACAGACACTTC
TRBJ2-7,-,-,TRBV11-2,CASSLGGSLSGEQYF,TGTGCCAGCAGCTTAGGTGGGAGTCTCTCGGGGGAGCAGTACTTC
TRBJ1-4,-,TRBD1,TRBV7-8,CASSLGTGTVWEKLFF,TGTGCCAGCAGCTTGGGGACCGGGACAGTCTGGGAAAAACTGTTTTTT
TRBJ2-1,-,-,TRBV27,CASSSTWWGDSYNEQFF,TGTGCCAGCAGTTCAACCTGGTGGGGCGACTCCTACAATGAGCAGTTCTTC
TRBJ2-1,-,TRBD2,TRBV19,CASSIGLAGVPYNEQFF,TGTGCCAGTAGTATAGGGCTAGCGGGAGTCCCCTACAATGAGCAGTTCTTC
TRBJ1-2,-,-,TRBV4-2,CASSQDPGTIHGYTF,TGTGCCAGCAGCCAAGATCCAGGGACTATCCATGGCTACACCTTC
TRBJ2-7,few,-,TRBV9,CASSVGWRSVYEQYF,TGTGCCAGCAGCGTAGGATGGAGATCAGTCTACGAGCAGTACTTC
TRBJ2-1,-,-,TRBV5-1,CASSFTGTSYNEQFF,TGCGCCAGCAGCTTCACAGGGACCTCCTACAATGAGCAGTTCTTC
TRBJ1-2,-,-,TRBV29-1,CSAPRGWGYGYTF,TGCAGCGCGCCCCGGGGGTGGGGCTATGGCTACACCTTC
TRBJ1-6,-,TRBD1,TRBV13,CASSSGTGRGNSPLHF,TGTGCCAGCAGCTCCGGGACAGGGAGGGGAAATTCACCCCTCCACTTT
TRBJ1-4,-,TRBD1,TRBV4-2,CASSQEVWTGNTEKLFF,TGTGCCAGCAGCCAAGAGGTGTGGACAGGGAACACTGAAAAACTGTTTTTT
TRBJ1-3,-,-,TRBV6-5,CASSLQGSGNTIYF,TGTGCCAGCAGTCTCCAAGGGTCCGGAAACACCATATATTTT
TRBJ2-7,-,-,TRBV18,CASSPGNGLSYEQYF,TGTGCCAGCTCACCGGGAAACGGTTTATCCTACGAGCAGTACTTC
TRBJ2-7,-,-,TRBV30,CAWVITGKYEQYF,TGTGCCTGGGTGATAACGGGGAAGTACGAGCAGTACTTC
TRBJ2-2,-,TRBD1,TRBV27,CASSLDRGRFTTGELFF,TGTGCCAGCAGTTTGGACAGGGGGAGGTTTACTACCGGGGAGCTGTTTTTT
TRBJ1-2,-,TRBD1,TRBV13,CASSFTGGKSYGYTF,TGTGCCAGCAGCTTTACAGGGGGCAAGAGCTATGGCTACACCTTC
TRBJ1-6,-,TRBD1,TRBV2,CASRITRTGWTGNSPLHF,TGTGCCAGCAGAATTACTAGGACAGGTTGGACGGGTAATTCACCCCTCCACTTT
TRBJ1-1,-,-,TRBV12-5,CASGYGRVNTEAFF,TGTGCTAGTGGTTATGGACGGGTGAACACTGAAGCTTTCTTT
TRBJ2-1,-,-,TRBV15,CATSGRYNEQFF,TGTGCCACCAGCGGAAGGTACAATGAGCAGTTCTTC
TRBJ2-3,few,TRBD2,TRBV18,CASSPLGTSGSTDTQYF,TGTGCCAGCTCACCCCTCGGGACTAGCGGGTCTACAGATACGCAGTATTTT
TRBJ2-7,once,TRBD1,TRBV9,CASSVGQGRGEQYF,TGTGCCAGCAGCGTTGGACAGGGTCGGGGCGAGCAGTACTTC
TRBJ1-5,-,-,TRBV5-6,CASSASRGGGNQPQHF,TGTGCCAGCAGCGCATCACGGGGGGGCGGCAATCAGCCCCAGCATTTT